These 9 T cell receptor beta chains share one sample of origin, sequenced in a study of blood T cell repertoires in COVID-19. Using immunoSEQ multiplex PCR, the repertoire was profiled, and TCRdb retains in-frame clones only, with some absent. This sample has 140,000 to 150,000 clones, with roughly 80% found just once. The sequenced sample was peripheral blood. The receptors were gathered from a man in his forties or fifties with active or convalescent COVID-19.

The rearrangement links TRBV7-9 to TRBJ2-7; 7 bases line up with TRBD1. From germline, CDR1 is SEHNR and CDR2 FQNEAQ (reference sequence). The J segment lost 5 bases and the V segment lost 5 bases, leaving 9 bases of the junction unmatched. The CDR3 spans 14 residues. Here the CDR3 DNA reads TGTGCCAGCAGCCCCCGCAGGGGGTCGGACGAGCAGTACTTC. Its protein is CASSPRRGSDEQYF.

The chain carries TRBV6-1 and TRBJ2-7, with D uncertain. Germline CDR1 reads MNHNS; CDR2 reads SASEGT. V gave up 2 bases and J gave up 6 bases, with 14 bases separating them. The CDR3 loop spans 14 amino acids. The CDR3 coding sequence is TGTGCCAGCAGTGAAAGCGTCGGAAATTCCGAGCAGTACTTC. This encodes CASSESVGNSEQYF.

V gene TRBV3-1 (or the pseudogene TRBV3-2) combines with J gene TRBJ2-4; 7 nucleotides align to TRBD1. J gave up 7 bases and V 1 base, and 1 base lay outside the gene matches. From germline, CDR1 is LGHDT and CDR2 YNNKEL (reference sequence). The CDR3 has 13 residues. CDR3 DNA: TGTGCCAGCAGCCAAGGGGGACAGAACATTCAGTACTTC. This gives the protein CASSQGGQNIQYF.

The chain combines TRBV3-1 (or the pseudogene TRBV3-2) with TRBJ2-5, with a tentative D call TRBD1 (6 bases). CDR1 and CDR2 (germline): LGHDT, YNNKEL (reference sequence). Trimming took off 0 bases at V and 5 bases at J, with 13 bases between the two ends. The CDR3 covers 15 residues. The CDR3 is CASSQEGTWGETQYF. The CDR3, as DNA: TGTGCCAGCAGCCAAGAAGGGACATGGGGGGAGACCCAGTACTTC.

In DNA, the CDR3 is TGTGCCAGCAGCTTGGGCGGAGAAGAGACCCAGTACTTC. This translates into CASSLGGEETQYF. The chain combines TRBV5-5 with TRBJ2-5; D call uncertain. The CDR3 has 13 residues. CDR1 and CDR2 (germline): SGHKS, YYEKEE (reference sequence). V was trimmed by 0 bases and J by 3 bases, leaving 6 bases between them.

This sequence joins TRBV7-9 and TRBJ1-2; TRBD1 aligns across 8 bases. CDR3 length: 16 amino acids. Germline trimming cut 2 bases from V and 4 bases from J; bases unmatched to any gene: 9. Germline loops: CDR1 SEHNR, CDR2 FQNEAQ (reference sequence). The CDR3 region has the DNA TGTGCCAGCAGCTTAACGGGACAGGTGGCTATCTATGGCTACACCTTC. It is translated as CASSLTGQVAIYGYTF.

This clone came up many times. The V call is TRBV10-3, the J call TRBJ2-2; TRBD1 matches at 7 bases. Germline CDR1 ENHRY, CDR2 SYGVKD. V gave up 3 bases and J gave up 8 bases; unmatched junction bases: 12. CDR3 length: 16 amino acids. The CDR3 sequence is CAISDSRHRGPGELFF. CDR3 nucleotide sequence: TGTGCCATCAGTGATTCCAGGCACAGGGGCCCGGGGGAGCTGTTTTTT.

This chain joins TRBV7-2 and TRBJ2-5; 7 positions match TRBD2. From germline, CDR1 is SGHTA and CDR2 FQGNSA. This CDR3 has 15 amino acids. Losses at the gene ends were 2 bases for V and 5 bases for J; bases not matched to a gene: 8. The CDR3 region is CASSLLWRGGETQYF. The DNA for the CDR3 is TGTGCCAGCAGCTTACTTTGGCGGGGAGGGGAGACCCAGTACTTC. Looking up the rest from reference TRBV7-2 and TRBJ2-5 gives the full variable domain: GAGVSQSPSNKVTEKGKDVELRCDPISGHTALYWYRQSLGQGLEFLIYFQGNSAPDKSGLPSDRFSAERTGGSVSTLTIQRTQQEDSAVYLCASSLLWRGGETQYFGPGTRLLVL.

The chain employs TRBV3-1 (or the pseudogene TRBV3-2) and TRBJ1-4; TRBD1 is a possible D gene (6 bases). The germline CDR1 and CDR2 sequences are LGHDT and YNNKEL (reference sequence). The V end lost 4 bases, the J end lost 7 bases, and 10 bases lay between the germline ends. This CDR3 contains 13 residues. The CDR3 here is CASSRSRGEKLFF. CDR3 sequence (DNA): TGTGCCAGCAGCCGTTCCAGGGGTGAAAAACTGTTTTTT.